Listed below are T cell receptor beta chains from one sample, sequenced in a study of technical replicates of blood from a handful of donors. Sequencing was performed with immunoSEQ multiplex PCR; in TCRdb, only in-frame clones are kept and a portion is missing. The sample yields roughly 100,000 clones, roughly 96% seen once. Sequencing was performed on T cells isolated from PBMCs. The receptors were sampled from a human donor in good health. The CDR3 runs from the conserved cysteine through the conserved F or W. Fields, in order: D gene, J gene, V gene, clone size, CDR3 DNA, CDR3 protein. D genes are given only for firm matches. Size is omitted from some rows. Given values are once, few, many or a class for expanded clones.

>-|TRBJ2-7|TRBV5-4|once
TGTGCCAGCAGCCCTTTAGGGGCTTCCTACGAGCAGTACTTC
CASSPLGASYEQYF
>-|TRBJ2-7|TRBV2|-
TGTGCCAGCAGTGCTTCCGCCTACGAGCAGTACTTC
CASSASAYEQYF
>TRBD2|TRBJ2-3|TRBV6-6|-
TGTGCCAGCAGCACAAGGGGACTAGCAGGAGATACGCAGTATTTT
CASSTRGLAGDTQYF
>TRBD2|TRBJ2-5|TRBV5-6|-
TGTGCCAGCAGCCCTGAGCGGGAGGAGACCCAGTACTTC
CASSPEREETQYF
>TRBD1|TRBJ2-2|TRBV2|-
TGTGCCAGTTCAGGGACAGGATACACCGGGGAGCTGTTTTTT
CASSGTGYTGELFF
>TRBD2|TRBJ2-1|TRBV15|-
TGTGCCACCAGCAGACCCTTGGACGAGGGAGGGGTCGGTGAGCAGTTCTTC
CATSRPLDEGGVGEQFF
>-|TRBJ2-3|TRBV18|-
TGTGCCAGCTCACCAGAAGTCGCAGGGCTCGGTACAGATACGCAGTATTTT
CASSPEVAGLGTDTQYF
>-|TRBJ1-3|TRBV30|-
TGTGCCTGGAGTGTAGGCAGGCAGGGAAACACCATATATTTT
CAWSVGRQGNTIYF
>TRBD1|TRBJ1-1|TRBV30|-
TGTGCCTGGAGTGGGGACAGGGGAATAGGCGAAGCTTTCTTT
CAWSGDRGIGEAFF
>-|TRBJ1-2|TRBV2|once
TGTGCCAGCAGATACCGGACAGAATATGGCTACACCTTC
CASRYRTEYGYTF